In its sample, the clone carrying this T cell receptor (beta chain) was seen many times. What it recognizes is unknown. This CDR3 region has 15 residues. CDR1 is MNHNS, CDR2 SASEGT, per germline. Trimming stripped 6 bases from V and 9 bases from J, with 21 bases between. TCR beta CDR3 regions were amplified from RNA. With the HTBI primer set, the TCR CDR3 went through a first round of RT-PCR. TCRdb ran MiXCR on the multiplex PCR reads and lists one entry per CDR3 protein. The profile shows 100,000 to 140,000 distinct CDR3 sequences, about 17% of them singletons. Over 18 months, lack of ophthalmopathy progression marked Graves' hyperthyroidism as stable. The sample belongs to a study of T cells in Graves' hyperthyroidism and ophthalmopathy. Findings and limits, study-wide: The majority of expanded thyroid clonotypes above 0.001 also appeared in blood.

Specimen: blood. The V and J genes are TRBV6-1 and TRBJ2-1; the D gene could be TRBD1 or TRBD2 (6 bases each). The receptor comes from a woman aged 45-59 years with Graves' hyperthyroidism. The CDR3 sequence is CASSGGFGGWAEQFF. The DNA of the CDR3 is TGTGCCAGCAGCGGGGGTTTCGGGGGCTGGGCTGAGCAGTTCTTC.